The 21 T cell receptor beta chains presented below share a single source sample, sequenced in a study of shared T cell receptors in the human thymus. Measured with immunoSEQ multiplex PCR; TCRdb has only the in-frame clones, and not every one. This sample has roughly 500,000 clones, with about 84% found just once. The sample was also reused in another study, on human thymus T cells.

The sequenced material came from thymocytes. All receptors come from a boy under three years old with a congenital heart defect.

The chain recombines TRBV14 with TRBJ2-1; 9 bases are a match to TRBD2. Germline CDR1 SGHDN, CDR2 FVKESK. The CDR3 sequence is 18 residues long. Unmatched junction bases numbered 8, after V lost 1 base and J lost 1 base. In DNA, the CDR3 is TGTGCCAGCAGCCAAGGGGGGCGGGAGGGCCGGTCCTACAATGAGCAGTTCTTC. It specifies CASSQGGREGRSYNEQFF.

The chain combines TRBV7-2 with TRBJ2-7, with 7 bases matching TRBD2. The V gene's germline CDR1 is SGHTA and CDR2 FQGNSA. The CDR3 extends over 16 amino acids. The junction had 17 bases not matched to a gene; V was cut back by 5 bases and J by 7 bases. The CDR3 loop reads CASSPLGGRGSREQYF. The CDR3 DNA reads as TGTGCCAGCAGCCCCTTGGGGGGGAGAGGCTCCAGGGAGCAGTACTTC.

The chain combines TRBV29-1 with TRBJ2-1; TRBD2 is a possible D gene (6 bases). The length of the CDR3 is 13 residues. Trimming stripped 6 bases from V and 2 bases from J, with 11 bases between. From germline, CDR1 is SQVTM and CDR2 ANQGSEA. CDR3 sequence (DNA): TGCAGCGTCAACGCGGGACCCTACAATGAGCAGTTCTTC. Protein sequence: CSVNAGPYNEQFF.

This clone was recorded only once. CDR3: CAWSAGTGVYGYTF. The CDR3 DNA reads as TGTGCCTGGAGTGCCGGGACAGGGGTCTATGGCTACACCTTC. This rearrangement joins TRBV30 to TRBJ1-2; TRBD1 agrees at 10 bases. CDR3 length: 14 residues. V lost 1 base and J lost 4; bases outside the gene matches: 3. CDR1 is GTSNPN and CDR2 is SVGIG in the germline V gene (reference sequence).

Comment on this clone: The same CDR3 is also encoded by other DNA sequences in this sample. J is TRBJ1-1 and V is TRBV4-3, with 7 positions matching TRBD1. The germline V gene has CDR1 LGHNA and CDR2 YSLEER. The CDR3 covers 15 residues. V dropped 3 bases and J dropped 1; count of bases not matched to a gene: 5. CDR3: CASSQERQGNTEAFF. CDR3 nucleotide sequence: TGCGCCAGCAGCCAGGAAAGACAGGGGAACACTGAAGCTTTCTTT.

The chain joins TRBV2 to TRBJ2-2, with a possible D match to TRBD1 (5 bases). V lost 7 bases to trimming and J lost 0 bases, with 15 bases between them. The length of the CDR3 is 16 residues. Germline V gene sequence: CDR1 SNHLY, CDR2 FYNNEI. CDR3 DNA: TGTGCCAGCACCGGACACCCCCCTACGAACACCGGGGAGCTGTTTTTT. It specifies CASTGHPPTNTGELFF.

In this sample, this clone turned up a few times. DNA for the CDR3: TGTGCCAGCGAAGAAGTCCTGGGAGGGAGGGGATTAGAGACCCAGTACTTC. Translation gives CASEEVLGGRGLETQYF. This rearrangement joins TRBV5-6 to TRBJ2-5; 7 bases match TRBD2. The CDR3 loop spans 17 amino acids. With V trimmed by 7 bases and J by 4 bases, 19 bases remained unmatched. Germline assignment: CDR1 SGHDT and CDR2 YYEEEE.

This chain joins TRBV7-8 and TRBJ1-5; D not certain. V shed 4 bases and J shed 3 bases, with 16 bases lying between them. CDR3 length equals 16 residues. The germline V gene encodes CDR1 SGHVS and CDR2 FQNEAQ. The DNA of the CDR3 is TGTGCCAGCAGCTCCCCCCAGGCAGATTTCAATCAGCCCCAGCATTTT. This codes for CASSSPQADFNQPQHF.

The V and J genes are TRBV4-3 and TRBJ2-3, with 8 bases lining up with TRBD2. This CDR3 comprises 15 residues. Germline values: CDR1 LGHNA, CDR2 YSLEER. Germline trimming cut 4 bases from V and 2 bases from J; bases unmatched to any gene: 5. CDR3 bases: TGCGCCAGCAGCCGAAGAGCGGGAGACACAGATACGCAGTATTTT. This translates into CASSRRAGDTDTQYF.

This rearrangement joins TRBV5-1 to TRBJ1-1; 8 bases agree with TRBD1. This CDR3 contains 15 residues. Germline values: CDR1 SGHRS, CDR2 YFSETQ. V gave up 3 bases and J gave up 7 bases; unmatched junction bases: 11. CDR3: CASSYLSDRGFEAFF. The DNA for the CDR3 is TGCGCCAGCAGCTACCTTTCCGACAGGGGCTTTGAAGCTTTCTTT.

The DNA of the CDR3 is TGTGCCTGGAGCAAACCGGGACAGAACTACGAGCAGTACTTC. Amino acid sequence: CAWSKPGQNYEQYF. The chain joins TRBV30 to TRBJ2-7, with 7 bases lining up with TRBD1. The CDR3 covers 14 residues. With V trimmed by 3 bases and J by 3 bases, 8 bases remained unmatched. Per germline, CDR1 GTSNPN and CDR2 SVGIG (reference sequence).

This chain uses TRBV21-1 with TRBJ2-5; TRBD2 is the table's D call, not checked against the DNA. TRBV21-1 is given as a pseudogene. There are 17 residues in the CDR3. CDR3 loop: CASSARLAGERQETQYF. The CDR3 DNA sequence: TGTGCCAGCAGCGCCCGACTAGCGGGAGAGCGGCAAGAGACCCAGTACTTC.

This rearrangement joins TRBV2 to TRBJ2-5; 14 bases map to TRBD2. V shed 6 bases, J shed 5 bases, and the junction held 8 bases outside the gene matches. Germline V lookup: CDR1 SNHLY, CDR2 FYNNEI. The CDR3 extends over 16 amino acids. The chain's CDR3 is CASSEGLAGVGETQYF. CDR3 DNA sequence: TGTGCCAGCAGCGAGGGACTAGCGGGAGTCGGGGAGACCCAGTACTTC.

The gene calls are TRBV29-1 and TRBJ1-1; 8 positions match TRBD1. The junction had 3 bases not matched to a gene; V was cut back by 0 bases and J by 6 bases. The CDR3 is made up of 13 amino acids. The germline CDR1 and CDR2 sequences are SQVTM and ANQGSEA. The CDR3 DNA sequence: TGCAGCGTTGAAGAGGGCAGGGGGCCTGAAGCTTTCTTT. Protein product: CSVEEGRGPEAFF.

This chain joins TRBV28 and TRBJ2-1; D unresolved. The germline V gene has CDR1 MDHEN and CDR2 SYDVKM. The V gene lost 4 bases and the J gene lost 7 bases, with 11 bases spanning the gap. The CDR3 is 13 residues long. The chain's CDR3 is CASSWSLVNEQFF. The CDR3 region has the DNA TGTGCCAGCAGTTGGTCCTTAGTAAATGAGCAGTTCTTC.

The V call is TRBV4-1, the J call TRBJ2-7, with 9 positions matching TRBD1. Germline V gene sequence: CDR1 MGHRA, CDR2 YSYEKL. The CDR3 is 15 residues long. Losses at the gene ends were 3 bases for V and 0 bases for J; bases not matched to a gene: 3. The CDR3 DNA follows: TGCGCCAGCAGCCACGGGACAGGGCCCTCCTACGAGCAGTACTTC. Its protein product is CASSHGTGPSYEQYF.

The gene calls are TRBV6-5 and TRBJ1-5, with 8 bases matching TRBD1. CDR1 and CDR2 (germline): MNHEY, SVGAGI. The CDR3 spans 13 residues. V shed 6 bases and J 5 bases; nucleotides not matched to a gene: 3. The CDR3 DNA sequence: TGTGCCAGCAGGGAGACAGGGGATCAGCCCCAGCATTTT. Its protein product is CASRETGDQPQHF.

The chain recombines TRBV9 with TRBJ2-1, with 9 bases that match TRBD2. Trimming took 2 bases from V and 12 from J; bases not matched to a gene: 6. The CDR3 totals 13 residues. Germline CDR1 is SGDLS and CDR2 is YYNGEE. The CDR3 bases are TGTGCCAGCAGCGTTTCTAGCGGGACCTCGCAGTTCTTC. Protein product: CASSVSSGTSQFF.

The chain combines TRBV7-9 with TRBJ1-3; 7 nucleotides agree with TRBD1. Trimming at V came to 5 bases and at J to 0 bases, leaving 7 bases not matched to a gene. Germline V gene sequence: CDR1 SEHNR, CDR2 FQNEAQ (reference sequence). CDR3 size: 16 residues. The CDR3 sequence: CASSMTGLRSGNTIYF. The DNA of the CDR3 is TGTGCCAGCAGCATGACAGGGCTGCGCTCTGGAAACACCATATATTTT.

This chain links TRBV4-3 with TRBJ2-2; 14 bases line up with TRBD2. The CDR3 loop spans 19 amino acids. The V gene's germline CDR1 is LGHNA and CDR2 YSLEER. V gave up 0 bases and J gave up 5 bases; unmatched junction bases: 8. The CDR3 is CASSQESGTSGSGTGELFF. The CDR3, as DNA: TGCGCCAGCAGCCAAGAGAGCGGGACTAGCGGGAGCGGGACCGGGGAGCTGTTTTTT.

The rearrangement links TRBV5-6 to TRBJ2-1; TRBD2 aligns across 14 bases. The CDR3 spans 19 residues. The germline V gene encodes CDR1 SGHDT and CDR2 YYEEEE. V lost 0 bases, J lost 5 bases, and 10 bases stayed unmatched. The CDR3 sequence: CASSLDGGTSGSRHNEQFF. The CDR3 coding sequence is TGTGCCAGCAGCTTGGATGGGGGGACTAGCGGGAGTCGCCACAATGAGCAGTTCTTC.